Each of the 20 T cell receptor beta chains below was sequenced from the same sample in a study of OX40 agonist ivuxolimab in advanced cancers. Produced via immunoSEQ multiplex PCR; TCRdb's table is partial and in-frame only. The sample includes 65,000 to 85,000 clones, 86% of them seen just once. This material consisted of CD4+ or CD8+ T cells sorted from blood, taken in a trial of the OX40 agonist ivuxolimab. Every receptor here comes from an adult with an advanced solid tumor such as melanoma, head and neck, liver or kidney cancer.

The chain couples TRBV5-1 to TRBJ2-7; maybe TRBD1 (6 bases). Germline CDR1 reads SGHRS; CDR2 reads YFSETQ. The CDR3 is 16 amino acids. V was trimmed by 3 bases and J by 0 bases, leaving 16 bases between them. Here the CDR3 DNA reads TGCGCCAGCAGCTCCGGACAGTCCCCGAGCTCCTACGAGCAGTACTTC. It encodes CASSSGQSPSSYEQYF.

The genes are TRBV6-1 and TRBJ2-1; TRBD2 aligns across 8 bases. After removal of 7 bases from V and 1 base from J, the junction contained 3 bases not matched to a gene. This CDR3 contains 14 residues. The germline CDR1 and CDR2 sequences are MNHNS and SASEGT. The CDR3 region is CASKPGGSYNEQFF. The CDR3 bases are TGTGCCAGCAAACCGGGGGGGTCCTACAATGAGCAGTTCTTC.

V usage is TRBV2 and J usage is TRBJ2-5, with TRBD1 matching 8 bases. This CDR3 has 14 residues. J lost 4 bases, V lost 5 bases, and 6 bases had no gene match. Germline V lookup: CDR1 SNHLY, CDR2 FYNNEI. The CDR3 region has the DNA TGTGCCAGCAGTTCGGACAGGGACTCAGAGACCCAGTACTTC. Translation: CASSSDRDSETQYF.

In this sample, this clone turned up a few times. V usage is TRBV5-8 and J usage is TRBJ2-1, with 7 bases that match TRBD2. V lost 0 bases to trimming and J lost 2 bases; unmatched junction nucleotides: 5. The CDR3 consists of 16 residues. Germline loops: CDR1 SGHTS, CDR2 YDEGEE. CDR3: CASSLATSEPYNEQFF. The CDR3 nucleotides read TGTGCCAGCAGCTTGGCCACTAGCGAACCCTACAATGAGCAGTTCTTC.

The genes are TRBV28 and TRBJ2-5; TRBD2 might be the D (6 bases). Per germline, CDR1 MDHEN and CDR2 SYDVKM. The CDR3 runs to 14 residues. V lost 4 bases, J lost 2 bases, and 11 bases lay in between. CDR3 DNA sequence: TGTGCCAGCAGTTCTGGACTACGGCAAGAGACCCAGTACTTC. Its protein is CASSSGLRQETQYF.

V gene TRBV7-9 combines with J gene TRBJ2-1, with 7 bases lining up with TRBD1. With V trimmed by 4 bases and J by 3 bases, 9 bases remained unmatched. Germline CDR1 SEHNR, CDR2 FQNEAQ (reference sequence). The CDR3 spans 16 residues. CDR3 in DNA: TGTGCCAGCAGCTCTCCGGGACAGAGTTTCTACAATGAGCAGTTCTTC. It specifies CASSSPGQSFYNEQFF.

The CDR3 is CASSLGLAGDEQYF. The CDR3 nucleotides are TGTGCCAGCAGTCTGGGACTAGCGGGAGACGAGCAGTACTTC. V gene TRBV7-8 combines with J gene TRBJ2-7; 14 positions match TRBD2. The germline gives CDR1 SGHVS, CDR2 FQNEAQ. This CDR3 comprises 14 residues. Trimming removed 6 bases from V and 5 bases from J; junction bases left unmatched: 3.

CDR3 residues: CASSTAATGTGVYEQYF. The CDR3 DNA follows: TGTGCCAGCAGCACCGCGGCCACCGGGACAGGGGTTTACGAGCAGTACTTC. V gene TRBV5-6 combines with J gene TRBJ2-7; 10 bases map to TRBD1. The CDR3 is 17 amino acids. The germline V gene has CDR1 SGHDT and CDR2 YYEEEE. V shed 4 bases, J shed 4 bases, and the junction held 14 bases outside the gene matches.

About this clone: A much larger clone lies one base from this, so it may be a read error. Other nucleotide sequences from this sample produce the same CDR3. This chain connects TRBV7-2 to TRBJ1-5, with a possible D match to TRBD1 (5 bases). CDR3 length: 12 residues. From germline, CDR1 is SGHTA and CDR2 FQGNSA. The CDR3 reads CASSSGDGAQHF. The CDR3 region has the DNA TGCGCCAGCAGCTCGGGGGACGGGGCCCAGCATTTT. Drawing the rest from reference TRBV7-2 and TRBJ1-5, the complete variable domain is GAGVSQSPSNKVTEKGKDVELRCDPISGHTALYWYRQSLGQGLEFLIYFQGNSAPDKSGLPSDRFSAERTGGSVSTLTIQRTQQEDSAVYLCASSSGDGAQHFGDGTRLSIL.

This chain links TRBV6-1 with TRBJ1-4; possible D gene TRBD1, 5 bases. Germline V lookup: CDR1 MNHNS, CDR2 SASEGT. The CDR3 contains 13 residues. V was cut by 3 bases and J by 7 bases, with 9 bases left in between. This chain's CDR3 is CASSDTGFEKLFF. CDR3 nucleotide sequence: TGTGCCAGCAGTGATACAGGTTTTGAAAAACTGTTTTTT.

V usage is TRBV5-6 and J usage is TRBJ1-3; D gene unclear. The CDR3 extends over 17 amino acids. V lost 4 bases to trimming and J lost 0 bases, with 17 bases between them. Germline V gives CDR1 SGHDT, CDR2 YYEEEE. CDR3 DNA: TGTGCCAGCAGCCTGGCGCCGGGGAGCTCCTCTGGAAACACCATATATTTT. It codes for CASSLAPGSSSGNTIYF.

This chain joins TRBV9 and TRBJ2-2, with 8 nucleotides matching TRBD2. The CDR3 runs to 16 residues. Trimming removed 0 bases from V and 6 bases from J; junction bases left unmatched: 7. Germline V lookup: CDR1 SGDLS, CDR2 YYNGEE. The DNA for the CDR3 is TGTGCCAGCAGCGTAGCAGGTAGCGGGATGTCCGGGGAGCTGTTTTTT. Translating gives CASSVAGSGMSGELFF.

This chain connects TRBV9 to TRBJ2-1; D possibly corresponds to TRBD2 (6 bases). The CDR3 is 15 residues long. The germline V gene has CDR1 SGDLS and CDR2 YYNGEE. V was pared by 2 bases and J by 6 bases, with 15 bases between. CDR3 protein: CASSVSAGWGNEQFF. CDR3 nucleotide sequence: TGTGCCAGCAGCGTGTCGGCGGGATGGGGCAATGAGCAGTTCTTC. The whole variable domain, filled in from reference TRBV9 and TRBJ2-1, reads DSGVTQTPKHLITATGQRVTLRCSPRSGDLSVYWYQQSLDQGLQFLIQYYNGEERAKGNILERFSAQQFPDLHSELNLSSLELGDSALYFCASSVSAGWGNEQFFGPGTRLTVL.

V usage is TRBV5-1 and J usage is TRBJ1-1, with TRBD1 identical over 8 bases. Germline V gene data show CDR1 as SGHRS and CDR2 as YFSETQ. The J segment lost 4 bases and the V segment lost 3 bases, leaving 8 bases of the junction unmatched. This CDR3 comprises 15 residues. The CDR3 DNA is TGCGCCAGCAGCTCCCCAGGGGGCAGAGCCACTGAAGCTTTCTTT. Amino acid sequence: CASSSPGGRATEAFF.

The DNA of the CDR3 is TGCGCCAGCAGCCAAGGAGGGAGCAATCAGCCCCAGCATTTT. This encodes CASSQGGSNQPQHF. V gene TRBV5-1 combines with J gene TRBJ1-5; D unclear. This CDR3 contains 14 residues. Germline CDR1 is SGHRS and CDR2 is YFSETQ. Trimming took 4 bases from V and 1 from J, leaving 9 bases between them.

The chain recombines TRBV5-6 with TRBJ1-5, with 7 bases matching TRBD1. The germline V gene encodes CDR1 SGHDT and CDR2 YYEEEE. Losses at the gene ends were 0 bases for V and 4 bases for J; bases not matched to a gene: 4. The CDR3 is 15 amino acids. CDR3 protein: CASSLAGTVNQPQHF. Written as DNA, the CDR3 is TGTGCCAGCAGCTTGGCCGGGACAGTAAATCAGCCCCAGCATTTT.

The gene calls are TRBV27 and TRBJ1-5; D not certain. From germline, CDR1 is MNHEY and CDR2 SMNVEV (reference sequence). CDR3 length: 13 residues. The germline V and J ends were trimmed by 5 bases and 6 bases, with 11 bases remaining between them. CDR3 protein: CASSPQPPQPQHF. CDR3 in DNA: TGTGCCAGCAGTCCTCAGCCCCCTCAGCCCCAGCATTTT.

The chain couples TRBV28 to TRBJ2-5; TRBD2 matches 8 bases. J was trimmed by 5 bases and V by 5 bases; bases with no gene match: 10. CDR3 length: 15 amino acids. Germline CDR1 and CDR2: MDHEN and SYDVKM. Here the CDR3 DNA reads TGTGCCAGCAGTCCCCCCGGCGGGGGGCTGGAGACCCAGTACTTC. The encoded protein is CASSPPGGGLETQYF.

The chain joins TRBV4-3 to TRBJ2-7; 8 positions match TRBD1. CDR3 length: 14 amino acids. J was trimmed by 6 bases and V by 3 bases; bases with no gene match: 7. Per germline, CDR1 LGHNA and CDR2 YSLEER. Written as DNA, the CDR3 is TGCGCCAGCAGCCACAGCCCGGGACAGGCCGAGCAGTACTTC. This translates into CASSHSPGQAEQYF.

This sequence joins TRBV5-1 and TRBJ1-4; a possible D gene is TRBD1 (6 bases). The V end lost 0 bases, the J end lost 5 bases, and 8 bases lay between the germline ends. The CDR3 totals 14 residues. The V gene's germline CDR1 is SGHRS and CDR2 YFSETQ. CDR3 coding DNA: TGCGCCAGCAGCTTGGGGGGGCGGAATGAAAAACTGTTTTTT. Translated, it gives CASSLGGRNEKLFF. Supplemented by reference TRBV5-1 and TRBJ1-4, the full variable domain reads KAGVTQTPRYLIKTRGQQVTLSCSPISGHRSVSWYQQTPGQGLQFLFEYFSETQRNKGNFPGRFSGRQFSNSRSEMNVSTLELGDSALYLCASSLGGRNEKLFFGSGTQLSVL.